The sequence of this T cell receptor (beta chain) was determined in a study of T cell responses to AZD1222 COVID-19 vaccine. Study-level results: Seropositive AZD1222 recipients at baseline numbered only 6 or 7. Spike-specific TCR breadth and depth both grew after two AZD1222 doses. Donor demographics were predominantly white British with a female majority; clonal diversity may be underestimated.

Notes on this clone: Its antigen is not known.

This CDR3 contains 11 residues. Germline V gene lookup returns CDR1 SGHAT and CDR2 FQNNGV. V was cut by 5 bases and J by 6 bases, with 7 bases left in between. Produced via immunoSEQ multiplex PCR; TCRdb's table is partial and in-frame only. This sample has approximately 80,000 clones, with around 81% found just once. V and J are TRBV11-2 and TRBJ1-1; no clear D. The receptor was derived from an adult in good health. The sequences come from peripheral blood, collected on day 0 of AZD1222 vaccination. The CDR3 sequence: CASSEYAEAFF. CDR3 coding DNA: TGTGCCAGCAGCGAATACGCTGAAGCTTTCTTT.